Following are 17 T cell receptor beta chains from one sample sequenced in a study of OX40 agonist ivuxolimab in advanced cancers. To prepare the library, the immunoSEQ multiplex PCR assay was applied. TCRdb limited this immuneACCESS table to in-frame rearrangements with V and J called. A share of clones is missing; checked studies link under half to unresolved V genes, and the rest is unexplained. The sample yields about 66,000 clones; about 81% were counted once. Of the sample, more than 4% is held by the ten largest clones. Specimen: CD4+ or CD8+ T cells sorted from blood, collected in a trial of the OX40 agonist ivuxolimab. Receptor source: an adult with an advanced solid tumor such as melanoma, head and neck, liver or kidney cancer.

The rearrangement uses TRBV7-9 and TRBJ2-5; perhaps TRBD2 as D (6 bases). V was cut by 4 bases and J by 4 bases, with 10 bases left in between. This CDR3 region has 13 residues. Germline CDR1 reads SEHNR; CDR2 reads FQNEAQ (reference sequence). CDR3 bases: TGTGCCAGCAGCTGGCGGGAAGGAGAGACCCAGTACTTC. It encodes CASSWREGETQYF.

V gene TRBV4-3 combines with J gene TRBJ1-1, with D possibly being TRBD1 (5 bases). The germline CDR1 and CDR2 sequences are LGHNA and YSLEER. This CDR3 is 14 amino acids long. Trimming shortened V by 2 bases and J by 4 bases, and 11 bases separated the two germline ends. CDR3 in amino acids: CASSQQDSSTEAFF. The DNA for the CDR3 is TGCGCCAGCAGCCAACAAGACAGTTCCACTGAAGCTTTCTTT.

V usage is TRBV5-6 and J usage is TRBJ2-3; possibly TRBD1 for D (5 bases). Trimming shortened V by 2 bases and J by 7 bases, and 14 bases separated the two germline ends. The CDR3 extends over 14 amino acids. Looked up from germline, CDR1 is SGHDT and CDR2 is YYEEEE. In nucleotides, the CDR3 is TGTGCCAGCAGCTTCTATGGGGCGAAAAATACGCAGTATTTT. This sequence encodes CASSFYGAKNTQYF.

J is TRBJ2-7 and V is TRBV19; D gene ambiguous. The V gene's germline CDR1 is LNHDA and CDR2 SQIVND (reference sequence). This CDR3 contains 14 residues. Trimming took 6 bases from V and 3 from J, leaving 15 bases between them. CDR3 DNA sequence: TGTGCCAGTAGCGCGACAAGAACCAGCTACGAGCAGTACTTC. Protein product: CASSATRTSYEQYF.

V and J are TRBV4-1 and TRBJ1-2, with a tentative D call TRBD1 (5 bases). This CDR3 has 15 amino acids. Trimming took 2 bases from V and 4 from J, leaving 14 bases between them. The germline V gene has CDR1 MGHRA and CDR2 YSYEKL. The CDR3 nucleotides read TGCGCCAGCAGCCAACCGACAGTGAGTATCTATGGCTACACCTTC. It codes for CASSQPTVSIYGYTF.

This clone was seen once. The chain recombines TRBV2 with TRBJ2-7, with TRBD2 matching over 8 bases. Germline CDR1 and CDR2: SNHLY and FYNNEI. Germline trimming cut 6 bases from V and 4 bases from J; bases unmatched to any gene: 8. The CDR3 length is 14 residues. The CDR3: CASRRPGLGYEQYF. The CDR3 nucleotides are TGTGCCAGCAGGCGTCCGGGACTAGGGTACGAGCAGTACTTC.

The chain has TRBV2 and TRBJ2-5; D unclear. Germline lookup yields CDR1 SNHLY and CDR2 FYNNEI. V was shortened by 5 bases and J by 1 base, with 5 bases between the two germline ends. This CDR3 is built from 12 residues. The DNA of the CDR3 is TGTGCCAGCAGTATGAGCCAAGAGACCCAGTACTTC. It yields the protein CASSMSQETQYF. The full variable domain, its missing parts supplied by reference TRBV2 and TRBJ2-5, is EPEVTQTPSHQVTQMGQEVILRCVPISNHLYFYWYRQILGQKVEFLVSFYNNEISEKSEIFDDQFSVERPDGSNFTLKIRSTKLEDSAMYFCASSMSQETQYFGPGTRLLVL.

This clone was detected only once. J is TRBJ2-5 and V is TRBV5-1; 11 positions agree with TRBD2. CDR1 is SGHRS, CDR2 YFSETQ, per germline. The V gene end was trimmed by 3 bases and the J gene end by 1 base; junction bases not matched to a gene: 2. The CDR3 loop spans 15 amino acids. The CDR3 sequence is CASSWGTSGQETQYF. The CDR3 DNA reads TGCGCCAGCAGCTGGGGGACTAGCGGCCAAGAGACCCAGTACTTC. The entire variable domain, with the rest obtained from reference TRBV5-1 and TRBJ2-5, is as follows: KAGVTQTPRYLIKTRGQQVTLSCSPISGHRSVSWYQQTPGQGLQFLFEYFSETQRNKGNFPGRFSGRQFSNSRSEMNVSTLELGDSALYLCASSWGTSGQETQYFGPGTRLLVL.

This chain joins TRBV18 and TRBJ1-2, with 7 bases that match TRBD1. CDR3 length: 13 amino acids. V gave up 6 bases and J gave up 8 bases; unmatched junction bases: 9. Germline assignment: CDR1 KGHSH and CDR2 LQKENI. CDR3 DNA: TGTGCCAGCTCCCTAGACAGGGTGAGCGGCTACACCTTC. This codes for CASSLDRVSGYTF. The entire variable domain, with the rest obtained from reference TRBV18 and TRBJ1-2, is as follows: NAGVMQNPRHLVRRRGQEARLRCSPMKGHSHVYWYRQLPEEGLKFMVYLQKENIIDESGMPKERFSAEFPKEGPSILRIQQVVRGDSAAYFCASSLDRVSGYTFGSGTRLTVV.

This chain uses TRBV5-4 with TRBJ2-2; unclear D gene. From germline, CDR1 is SGHNT and CDR2 YYREEE (reference sequence). The CDR3 has 14 amino acids. Trimming shortened V by 4 bases and J by 3 bases, and 10 bases separated the two germline ends. The CDR3: CASSPGSDTGELFF. The CDR3 coding sequence is TGTGCCAGCAGCCCGGGTTCCGACACCGGGGAGCTGTTTTTT.

The V gene is TRBV5-1, the J gene TRBJ2-5; D tentatively reads TRBD1 or TRBD2 (5 bases each). V lost 0 bases and J 3 bases, leaving 18 bases between the germline ends. This CDR3 is built from 17 residues. In germline, CDR1 is SGHRS, CDR2 YFSETQ. CDR3 in DNA: TGCGCCAGCAGCTTGGGGGCTACCGGGACCTCAAAAGAGACCCAGTACTTC. This gives the protein CASSLGATGTSKETQYF. The variable domain in full, completed from reference TRBV5-1 and TRBJ2-5, reads KAGVTQTPRYLIKTRGQQVTLSCSPISGHRSVSWYQQTPGQGLQFLFEYFSETQRNKGNFPGRFSGRQFSNSRSEMNVSTLELGDSALYLCASSLGATGTSKETQYFGPGTRLLVL.

This chain joins TRBV7-7 and TRBJ2-3; 14 positions match TRBD2. CDR3 length: 15 amino acids. In germline, CDR1 is SSHAT, CDR2 FNYEAQ (reference sequence). V lost 5 bases, J lost 5 bases, and 3 bases stayed unmatched. The CDR3 loop is CASSRLAGGQDTQYF. As DNA, the CDR3 is TGTGCCAGCAGCAGACTAGCGGGAGGGCAAGATACGCAGTATTTT.

The V gene is TRBV4-3, the J gene TRBJ2-7; D not certain. Looked up from germline, CDR1 is LGHNA and CDR2 is YSLEER. The CDR3 has 14 amino acids. The V gene lost 4 bases and the J gene lost 3 bases, with 13 bases spanning the gap. The CDR3 reads CASSPRVGNYEQYF. In DNA, the CDR3 is TGCGCCAGCAGCCCACGAGTGGGGAACTACGAGCAGTACTTC.

The CDR3 spells CASSRGPYAGYTF. In nucleotides, the CDR3 is TGTGCCAGCAGTAGGGGGCCTTATGCAGGCTACACCTTC. The chain is built from TRBV6-6 and TRBJ1-2, with TRBD1 matching over 7 bases. Trimming removed 5 bases from V and 8 bases from J; junction bases left unmatched: 8. The CDR3 has 13 amino acids. CDR1 and CDR2 from the germline V gene are MNHNY and SVGAGI (reference sequence).

The chain combines TRBV10-2 with TRBJ1-1, with TRBD1 matching 11 bases. The V and J ends lost 4 bases and 5 bases, in that order; junction bases with no gene match: 6. The germline gives CDR1 WSHSY, CDR2 SAAADI. This CDR3 has 15 residues. The CDR3 is CASSVGTGGKTEAFF. The CDR3, as DNA: TGCGCCAGCAGTGTGGGGACAGGGGGAAAAACTGAAGCTTTCTTT.

This clone was detected a few times. The rearrangement links TRBV11-3 to TRBJ2-5; TRBD2 is a possible D gene (5 bases). Looked up from germline, CDR1 is SGHNT and CDR2 is YENEEA. The CDR3 length is 16 residues. V gave up 0 bases and J gave up 4 bases, with 15 bases separating them. The CDR3 DNA sequence: TGTGCCAGCAGCTTAGATGGAGACTACCGAAGAGAGACCCAGTACTTC. It is translated as CASSLDGDYRRETQYF.

The chain is built from TRBV11-2 and TRBJ1-2; unclear D gene. In germline, CDR1 is SGHAT, CDR2 FQNNGV. Deletions cut 5 bases from V and 3 bases from J, with 7 bases between. This CDR3 has 12 amino acids. The chain's CDR3 is CASSRDYYGYTF. For the CDR3, the DNA is TGTGCCAGCAGCCGAGACTACTATGGCTACACCTTC.